The 3 T cell receptor beta chains reported below all come from one sample, sequenced in a study of identical twins. MiXCR was run by TCRdb on the 5' RACE reads, yielding one entry per CDR3 protein. The data show a few hundred thousand distinct CDR3 sequences, with just under 10% seen just once and approximately 3.2% held by the top ten. The same data also went into a second study, on yellow fever vaccine responses in identical twins.

Sequencing used PBMCs. The receptors come from a woman in her late teens or twenties in good health.

This clonotype was counted at least ten times. The chain employs TRBV3-1 and TRBJ2-7, with TRBD1 as a possible D gene (6 bases). Germline-derived CDR1 and CDR2 are LGHDT and YNNKEL (reference sequence). This CDR3 is built from 16 residues. The V gene lost 0 bases and the J gene lost 4 bases, with 16 bases spanning the gap. CDR3: CASSQDQGWSRYEQYF. The DNA of the CDR3 is TGTGCCAGCAGCCAAGACCAGGGGTGGTCTAGGTACGAGCAGTACTTC.

The table lists this clonotype with a few counts. The chain is built from TRBV11-2 and TRBJ1-1; TRBD1 agrees at 8 bases. This CDR3 has 14 residues. The germline CDR1 and CDR2 sequences are SGHAT and FQNNGV. The V segment lost 4 bases and the J segment 7 bases; nucleotides outside the gene matches: 8. CDR3 sequence reads: CASSSRDRRYEAFF. The CDR3 nucleotides read TGTGCCAGCAGCTCCCGGGACAGGAGATATGAAGCTTTCTTT.

This clonotype was found many times. This sequence joins TRBV7-9 and TRBJ1-5, with D possibly being TRBD1 (5 bases). The CDR3 runs 15 residues. V was shortened by 5 bases and J by 0 bases, with 11 bases between the two germline ends. Germline lookup yields CDR1 SEHNR and CDR2 FQNEAQ (reference sequence). The CDR3 sequence: CASSRDGSSNQPQHF. CDR3 bases: TGTGCCAGCAGCCGGGACGGGAGTAGCAATCAGCCCCAGCATTTT.